This TCR beta chain comes out of a study of monozygotic twins with inflammatory bowel disease. General study findings and limits: Among IBD patients, TCRbeta diversity (inverse Simpson) was lower than in healthy co-twins.

Whole blood that had not undergone T cell sorting provided the isolated total RNA. Note on this clonotype: Its target is not known.

There are 15 residues in the CDR3. Germline V gene lookup returns CDR1 LGHNA and CDR2 YNFKEQ. UMIs bearing a 6-nucleotide sample barcode were added through template switching. Amplification of TCRalpha and TCRbeta cDNA involved two nested PCRs that ran for 16 and 9 cycles. Reprocessing the 5' RACE reads, TCRdb reports a single entry for every CDR3 protein and omits DNA. The sample totals fewer than 550,000 distinct CDR3 sequences. V gene TRBV4-2 combines with J gene TRBJ2-7; lacking DNA, the TRBD2 call made by TCRdb goes unchecked. The TCR originated in a human donor with ulcerative colitis or Crohn's disease, or a healthy co-twin of an affected twin (not recorded which). The sample comprised blood. The CDR3 reads CASSQVVLAGYEQYF.